The 6 T cell receptor beta chains presented below share a single source sample, sequenced in a study of regulatory T cells in long-lasting Graves disease. Time point of the sample: newly diagnosed GD, antithyroid drugs for less than 3 months. PBMC RNA served as the TCR library source. With iRepertoire HTBI primers and Arm-PCR of CDR3 regions, TCR beta libraries were built. From the multiplex PCR reads, TCRdb called clonotypes with MiXCR, one entry per CDR3 protein. This table holds 400,000 to 500,000 distinct CDR3 sequences, roughly 15% found once. This sample was also put to use in a study of T cells in Graves' hyperthyroidism and ophthalmopathy.

This specimen consisted of peripheral blood mononuclear cells (PBMCs), obtained at new diagnosis, from a patient treated with antithyroid drugs. These receptors originate from a woman between 18 and 29 years old with Graves disease.

CDR3 protein: CASSFFGQGNKVNQLFF. Written as DNA, the CDR3 is TGTGCCAGCAGCTTCTTCGGGCAGGGCAATAAAGTTAATCAACTGTTTTTT. The chain carries TRBV7-8 and TRBJ1-4; possibly TRBD1 for D (5 bases). The V and J ends lost 3 bases and 12 bases respectively, with 26 bases between them. Per germline, CDR1 SGHVS and CDR2 FQNEAQ. The CDR3 runs 17 residues.

This clonotype was seen ten or more times. This chain links TRBV11-2 with TRBJ2-5; no definite D call. The length of the CDR3 is 11 residues. V lost 5 bases and J 1 base, leaving 2 bases between the germline ends. The V gene's germline CDR1 is SGHAT and CDR2 FQNNGV. The CDR3 is CASSIQETQYF. Here the CDR3 DNA reads TGTGCCAGCAGCATCCAAGAGACCCAGTACTTC.

A note on this clonotype: The CDR3 ends on some other residue instead of the conserved phenylalanine or tryptophan, so this is likely a read error. The limits of the CDR3 on the DNA are not certain, so only TCRdb's listed CDR3 is given. The rearrangement uses TRBV13 and TRBJ2-7; TRBD1 is taken as the D call from the table, unchecked against the DNA. Germline CDR1 reads PRHDT; CDR2 reads FYEKMQ (reference sequence). A total of 15 residues make up the CDR3, ends included. The CDR3 here is CASSFSREGAYEEYL.

This clonotype appeared many times. The chain joins TRBV7-2 to TRBJ2-3; D is perhaps TRBD2 (6 bases). The germline V and J ends were trimmed by 2 bases and 4 bases, with 10 bases remaining between them. The CDR3 is 14 amino acids. CDR1 is SGHTA, CDR2 FQGNSA, per germline. CDR3 in amino acids: CASSLLADSDTQYF. The CDR3 DNA reads as TGTGCCAGCAGCTTATTAGCGGATTCAGATACGCAGTATTTT.

This clonotype was observed many times. In DNA, the CDR3 is TGTGCCAGCAGTCCATTTGGGACAGGGAGTGAGGAGACCCAGTACTTC. This gives the protein CASSPFGTGSEETQYF. The V call is TRBV28, the J call TRBJ2-5; the match to TRBD1 covers 9 bases. The CDR3 covers 16 residues. The germline gives CDR1 MDHEN, CDR2 SYDVKM. The V segment lost 5 bases and the J segment 5 bases; nucleotides outside the gene matches: 12.

This clonotype occurred a few times. The rearrangement joins TRBV19 to TRBJ2-7; 10 nucleotides align to TRBD1. The trim removed 1 base at V and 2 bases at J, leaving 2 bases unmatched. Germline V lookup: CDR1 LNHDA, CDR2 SQIVND (reference sequence). The CDR3 runs to 15 residues. For the CDR3, the DNA is TGTGCCAGTAGTATAGGAGGGACAGGGGCCTACGAGCAGTACTTC. Amino acids: CASSIGGTGAYEQYF.